This record looks at one T cell receptor (beta chain) sequence and its context. The data stem from a study of blood T cell repertoires in COVID-19. About the research overall: Samples came from the United States, Italy and Spain, spanning acute and convalescent COVID-19. The cDNA or gDNA used as material had been derived from T cells, B-cell-depleted T cells, or PBMCs.

Original analysis: Amplified reference gene primers provided the basis for estimating nucleated cell counts. Generated by immunoSEQ multiplex PCR, the TCRdb table keeps only in-frame clones and is missing some. V, J and clone size are those of that table, while D and trimming were read from the DNA. The sample yields 49,000 or so clones, over 75% seen once. This receptor was identified in a man aged 45-60 years with active COVID-19. The sequencing sample was made of peripheral blood.

The CDR3 reads CASSLWGLAQMMNTEAFF. The CDR3 nucleotides are TGCGCCAGCAGCTTGTGGGGGCTCGCCCAGATGATGAACACTGAAGCTTTCTTT. The chain recombines TRBV5-1 with TRBJ1-1; D possibly corresponds to TRBD1 (6 bases). Germline CDR1 is SGHRS and CDR2 is YFSETQ. This CDR3 has 18 amino acids. V was trimmed by 1 base and J by 0 bases, leaving 19 bases between them. Drawing the rest from reference TRBV5-1 and TRBJ1-1, the complete variable domain is KAGVTQTPRYLIKTRGQQVTLSCSPISGHRSVSWYQQTPGQGLQFLFEYFSETQRNKGNFPGRFSGRQFSNSRSEMNVSTLELGDSALYLCASSLWGLAQMMNTEAFFGQGTRLTVV.